The next 32 T cell receptor beta chains were all read from a single sample in a study of cytomegalovirus exposure and HLA in healthy donors. 13 Jbeta primers and 60 Vbeta primers were used for the PCR. Generated by immunoSEQ multiplex PCR, the TCRdb table keeps only in-frame clones and is missing some. Of about 200,000 clones detected, roughly 13% appear once; the ten largest clones hold roughly 7.7%. The sample comprised PBMCs. Receptors originate from a man aged 50-60 years in good health and CMV-seropositive.

This clone has more than one count but fewer than ten. The V gene is TRBV30, the J gene TRBJ2-3, with TRBD2 as a possible D gene (6 bases). Germline values: CDR1 GTSNPN, CDR2 SVGIG (reference sequence). Trimming cost V 1 base and J 0 bases, with 11 bases left between them. The CDR3 loop spans 15 amino acids. For the CDR3, the DNA is TGTGCCTGGAGTGCCGGGGGACCTAGCACAGATACGCAGTATTTT. Residues: CAWSAGGPSTDTQYF.

This clone was observed a few times. The gene calls are TRBV6-6 and TRBJ2-5, with TRBD1 identical over 11 bases. The CDR3 has 15 residues. Germline CDR1 reads MNHNY; CDR2 reads SVGAGI (reference sequence). V was pared by 6 bases and J by 4 bases, with 7 bases of the junction left unmatched. Here the CDR3 DNA reads TGTGCCAGCAGGGGATGGGGACAGGGGGTAGAGACCCAGTACTTC. Translated: CASRGWGQGVETQYF.

The chain uses TRBV5-6 and TRBJ2-2; 8 positions match TRBD1. Germline loops: CDR1 SGHDT, CDR2 YYEEEE. The CDR3 totals 13 residues. J lost 6 bases, V lost 4 bases, and 2 bases had no gene match. CDR3 DNA: TGTGCCAGCAGCCTCAGGGGGCCCGGGGAGCTGTTTTTT. Protein sequence: CASSLRGPGELFF.

This clone was recorded a few times. Other DNA variants within this sample encode the same CDR3. This chain connects TRBV29-1 to TRBJ1-1; 10 bases map to TRBD1. This CDR3 contains 12 residues. Per the germline V gene, CDR1 is SQVTM and CDR2 is ANQGSEA. Trimming removed 7 bases from V and 5 bases from J; junction bases left unmatched: 4. DNA of the CDR3: TGCAGCGCAGGACAGGGGGGGACTGAAGCTTTCTTT. This gives the protein CSAGQGGTEAFF.

The rearrangement joins TRBV27 to TRBJ2-3, with unresolved D. Trimming shortened V by 5 bases and J by 2 bases, and 11 bases separated the two germline ends. This CDR3 contains 14 residues. Germline loops: CDR1 MNHEY, CDR2 SMNVEV (reference sequence). The CDR3 reads CASSEELLTDTQYF. CDR3 bases: TGTGCCAGCAGTGAGGAACTACTCACAGATACGCAGTATTTT.

CDR3 loop: CASGGGLYQPQHF. The DNA for the CDR3 is TGTGCCAGCGGCGGGGGGCTGTACCAGCCCCAGCATTTT. This chain links TRBV25-1 with TRBJ1-5, with D possibly matching TRBD1 (6 bases). This CDR3 is 13 amino acids long. Germline V CDR1 and CDR2: MGHDK, SYGVNS. V was trimmed by 8 bases and J by 7 bases, leaving 15 bases between them.

The chain has TRBV9 and TRBJ2-1, with 10 bases matching TRBD2. CDR3 length equals 14 residues. V shed 2 bases and J 8 bases; nucleotides not matched to a gene: 4. CDR1 and CDR2 (germline): SGDLS, YYNGEE. CDR3 sequence (DNA): TGTGCCAGCAGCGTGCTAGCGGGGGAGCATGAGCAGTTCTTC. Residues: CASSVLAGEHEQFF.

There are many counts of this clone. The J gene is TRBJ2-5, the V gene TRBV9, with a weak D call TRBD1 (5 bases). CDR3 length equals 13 residues. The germline gives CDR1 SGDLS, CDR2 YYNGEE. With 1 base removed from V and 7 bases from J, the gap between germline ends came to 11 bases. The CDR3 DNA follows: TGTGCCAGCAGCGTAAGGGTTCAGGGGACCCAGTACTTC. Its protein is CASSVRVQGTQYF. The full variable domain, with the rest looked up from reference TRBV9 and TRBJ2-5, is DSGVTQTPKHLITATGQRVTLRCSPRSGDLSVYWYQQSLDQGLQFLIQYYNGEERAKGNILERFSAQQFPDLHSELNLSSLELGDSALYFCASSVRVQGTQYFGPGTRLLVL.

The gene calls are TRBV5-1 and TRBJ2-3; no clear D. This CDR3 has 12 residues. V lost 3 bases and J 5 bases, leaving 7 bases between the germline ends. From germline, CDR1 is SGHRS and CDR2 YFSETQ. CDR3 nucleotide sequence: TGCGCCAGCAGCTACCTAGGAGATACGCAGTATTTT. Amino acid sequence: CASSYLGDTQYF.

The chain is built from TRBV18 and TRBJ2-3, with a possible D match to TRBD2 (6 bases). This CDR3 spans 16 amino acids. Germline V CDR1 and CDR2: KGHSH, LQKENI. Trimming took 6 bases from V and 1 from J, leaving 17 bases between them. CDR3 sequence: CASSWQNGGRTDTQYF. In DNA form, the CDR3 reads TGTGCCAGCTCTTGGCAGAACGGGGGACGCACAGATACGCAGTATTTT. The whole variable domain, remainder taken from reference TRBV18 and TRBJ2-3, is NAGVMQNPRHLVRRRGQEARLRCSPMKGHSHVYWYRQLPEEGLKFMVYLQKENIIDESGMPKERFSAEFPKEGPSILRIQQVVRGDSAAYFCASSWQNGGRTDTQYFGPGTRLTVL.

This clone occurred a few times. The chain joins TRBV5-1 to TRBJ2-3; 12 bases are a match to TRBD1. The CDR3 is 14 amino acids. The V gene's germline CDR1 is SGHRS and CDR2 YFSETQ. The trim removed 6 bases at V and 4 bases at J, leaving 3 bases unmatched. The chain's CDR3 is CASTGTGGPDTQYF. The DNA of the CDR3 is TGCGCCAGCACCGGGACAGGGGGCCCAGATACGCAGTATTTT.

This chain joins TRBV15 and TRBJ2-6; D call uncertain. Trimming cost V 3 bases and J 1 base, with 4 bases left between them. Germline V gene sequence: CDR1 LNHNV, CDR2 YYDKDF (reference sequence). The CDR3 sequence is 14 residues long. The CDR3 nucleotides read TGTGCCACCAGCAGCTTTTCTGGGGCCAACGTCCTGACTTTC. Protein: CATSSFSGANVLTF.

This clone has a single count. This CDR3 reads CASSRDRRYANTGELFF. In DNA form, the CDR3 reads TGTGCCAGCAGCAGGGACAGACGTTACGCGAACACCGGGGAGCTGTTTTTT. The V and J genes are TRBV7-3 and TRBJ2-2, with 7 bases fitting TRBD1. V dropped 5 bases and J dropped 0; count of bases not matched to a gene: 9. The CDR3 covers 17 residues. Per germline, CDR1 SGHTA and CDR2 FQGTGA.

This clone has only a few counts. The V and J genes are TRBV11-3 and TRBJ1-6; possible D gene TRBD1, 6 bases. This CDR3 has 15 residues. Looked up from germline, CDR1 is SGHNT and CDR2 is YENEEA. The V end was cut by 5 bases, the J end by 6 bases, with 14 bases between. CDR3 sequence (DNA): TGTGCCAGCAGCCCTCCAACAGGGACTAATTCACCCCTCCACTTT. Protein product: CASSPPTGTNSPLHF.

J is TRBJ2-5 and V is TRBV15; perhaps TRBD1 as D (6 bases). This CDR3 is 14 amino acids long. Looked up from germline, CDR1 is LNHNV and CDR2 is YYDKDF (reference sequence). V was trimmed by 8 bases and J by 5 bases, leaving 18 bases between them. The CDR3 coding sequence is TGTGCCACCGCTCGTTTCAGGGGAGAGGAGACCCAGTACTTC. Its translation: CATARFRGEETQYF.

V usage is TRBV5-1 and J usage is TRBJ2-4; 8 nucleotides match TRBD2. CDR1 and CDR2 from the germline V gene are SGHRS and YFSETQ. The V gene end was trimmed by 1 base and the J gene end by 0 bases; junction bases not matched to a gene: 3. The CDR3 runs 16 residues. The CDR3 is CASSLRGGEAKNIQYF. The CDR3 DNA reads TGCGCCAGCAGCTTGCGGGGGGGGGAAGCCAAAAACATTCAGTACTTC. The full variable domain, with the rest looked up from reference TRBV5-1 and TRBJ2-4, is KAGVTQTPRYLIKTRGQQVTLSCSPISGHRSVSWYQQTPGQGLQFLFEYFSETQRNKGNFPGRFSGRQFSNSRSEMNVSTLELGDSALYLCASSLRGGEAKNIQYFGAGTRLSVL.

This clone has only a few counts. The chain links TRBV11-3 to TRBJ1-4; D possibly corresponds to TRBD1 (5 bases). Deletions cut 5 bases from V and 8 bases from J, with 12 bases between. The CDR3 has 13 amino acids. CDR1 and CDR2 (germline): SGHNT, YENEEA. CDR3 in amino acids: CASSGGTGEKLFF. The CDR3 DNA reads as TGTGCCAGCAGCGGCGGGACGGGCGAAAAACTGTTTTTT. Based on the CDR3 plus reference TRBV11-3 and TRBJ1-4, the full variable domain is EAGVVQSPRYKIIEKKQPVAFWCNPISGHNTLYWYLQNLGQGPELLIRYENEEAVDDSQLPKDRFSAERLKGVDSTLKIQPAELGDSAVYLCASSGGTGEKLFFGSGTQLSVL.

The V call is TRBV5-6, the J call TRBJ1-3, with TRBD1 identical over 8 bases. Trimming at V came to 8 bases and at J to 0 bases, leaving 7 bases not matched to a gene. The CDR3 runs 15 residues. Germline V gene lookup returns CDR1 SGHDT and CDR2 YYEEEE. Here the CDR3 DNA reads TGTGCCAGTACGGAGGGGACAGGCTCTGGAAACACCATATATTTT. Translated: CASTEGTGSGNTIYF.

In its sample, this clone was seen a few times. The chain employs TRBV19 and TRBJ1-1; TRBD1 is a possible D gene (5 bases). The germline V and J ends were trimmed by 6 bases and 5 bases, with 19 bases remaining between them. The CDR3 is 15 amino acids. Germline V lookup: CDR1 LNHDA, CDR2 SQIVND (reference sequence). This chain's CDR3 is CASRTPGWRKTEAFF. In DNA form, the CDR3 reads TGTGCCAGTAGGACCCCAGGGTGGCGCAAGACTGAAGCTTTCTTT.

The rearrangement links TRBV4-2 to TRBJ1-2; TRBD1 is a possible D gene (5 bases). This CDR3 is built from 15 residues. Trimming stripped 0 bases from V and 8 bases from J, with 16 bases between. Germline CDR1 and CDR2: LGHNA and YNFKEQ. The CDR3 sequence is CASSQEGVEEAGYTF. Here the CDR3 DNA reads TGTGCCAGCAGCCAAGAAGGGGTTGAGGAAGCCGGCTACACCTTC.

This clone was observed a handful of times. CDR3 sequence reads: CAVIGTGDYEQYV. CDR3 DNA sequence: TGTGCCGTAATCGGGACAGGGGACTACGAGCAGTACGTC. This rearrangement joins TRBV28 to TRBJ2-7, with 10 bases aligning to TRBD1. Trimming cost V 11 bases and J 3 bases; bases outside gene matches: 7. CDR1 is MDHEN, CDR2 SYDVKM, per germline. This CDR3 region has 13 residues.

This chain uses TRBV11-1 with TRBJ2-1, with D tentatively TRBD1 (5 bases). The germline V gene has CDR1 SGHAT and CDR2 FQDESV (reference sequence). Trimming took off 4 bases at V and 5 bases at J, with 15 bases between the two ends. The CDR3 is made up of 15 amino acids. The CDR3 is CASSSGGRRDNEQFF. The CDR3 bases are TGTGCCAGCAGCTCCGGTGGGCGCAGGGACAATGAGCAGTTCTTC. Using reference TRBV11-1 and TRBJ2-1 for the parts outside the CDR3, the full variable domain is EAEVAQSPRYKITEKSQAVAFWCDPISGHATLYWYRQILGQGPELLVQFQDESVVDDSQLPKDRFSAERLKGVDSTLKIQPAELGDSAMYLCASSSGGRRDNEQFFGPGTRLTVL.

V usage is TRBV7-2 and J usage is TRBJ2-7; 7 bases map to TRBD2. CDR1 is SGHTA, CDR2 FQGNSA, per germline. J lost 5 bases, V lost 5 bases, and 6 bases had no gene match. This CDR3 comprises 13 residues. CDR3 in amino acids: CASSQRGGDEQYF. As DNA, the CDR3 is TGTGCCAGCAGCCAAAGGGGAGGGGACGAGCAGTACTTC.

The chain uses TRBV7-9 and TRBJ2-3, with 10 bases aligning to TRBD2. Germline V CDR1 and CDR2: SEHNR, FQNEAQ (reference sequence). Unmatched junction bases numbered 6, after V lost 3 bases and J lost 6 bases. This CDR3 is 15 amino acids long. CDR3 DNA: TGTGCCAGCAGCTTGGAGCGGGGGGGCCGCGATACGCAGTATTTT. Protein: CASSLERGGRDTQYF.

CDR3 sequence reads: CAISELANTEAFF. Here the CDR3 DNA reads TGTGCCATCAGTGAACTCGCCAACACTGAAGCTTTCTTT. The chain has TRBV10-3 and TRBJ1-1; D not resolved. The CDR3 is 13 residues long. The germline gives CDR1 ENHRY, CDR2 SYGVKD. V gave up 3 bases and J gave up 2 bases, with 7 bases separating them.

The gene calls are TRBV6-1 and TRBJ1-6; TRBD1 might be the D (5 bases). This CDR3 is 14 amino acids long. In germline, CDR1 is MNHNS, CDR2 SASEGT. Trimming left V 6 bases short and J 7 bases short, with 13 bases between. CDR3 protein: CASRARVTNSPLHF. Written as DNA, the CDR3 is TGTGCCAGCAGGGCCAGGGTGACGAATTCACCCCTCCACTTT.

The chain couples TRBV7-9 to TRBJ1-2; TRBD1 might be the D (6 bases). The CDR3 is made up of 14 amino acids. Trimming stripped 0 bases from V and 3 bases from J, with 8 bases between. Germline V gene sequence: CDR1 SEHNR, CDR2 FQNEAQ (reference sequence). The CDR3: CASSLAGGDYGYTF. CDR3 in DNA: TGTGCCAGCAGCTTAGCAGGGGGGGACTATGGCTACACCTTC.

This clone has just a few counts. This chain links TRBV9 with TRBJ2-3; D perhaps matches TRBD1 (6 bases). This CDR3 region has 14 residues. V gave up 4 bases and J gave up 2 bases, with 11 bases separating them. The germline gives CDR1 SGDLS, CDR2 YYNGEE. CDR3 region: CASSTQGDTDTQYF. The CDR3 coding sequence is TGTGCCAGCAGCACACAGGGTGACACAGATACGCAGTATTTT.

The chain joins TRBV20-1 to TRBJ2-1; TRBD2 agrees at 8 bases. CDR1 and CDR2 from the germline V gene are DFQATT and SNEGSKA (reference sequence). There are 10 residues in the CDR3. The CDR3 coding sequence is TGCATCCCGGGGGGGCAGGAGCAGTTCTTC. It encodes CIPGGQEQFF.

The V gene is TRBV5-6, the J gene TRBJ1-1; the match to TRBD1 covers 10 bases. Germline CDR1 reads SGHDT; CDR2 reads YYEEEE. The CDR3 is made up of 14 amino acids. The ends lost 4 bases at V and 7 bases at J; junction bases unmatched: 7. The CDR3 loop is CASSLTTGGGEAFF. The CDR3 DNA is TGTGCCAGCAGCCTGACGACAGGGGGCGGTGAAGCTTTCTTT.

This clone was detected a few times. This sequence joins TRBV5-1 and TRBJ2-2; 12 bases are a match to TRBD1. Per germline, CDR1 SGHRS and CDR2 YFSETQ. Trimming removed 0 bases from V and 6 bases from J; junction bases left unmatched: 3. The CDR3 is 16 residues long. Here the CDR3 reads CASSLGDRGPSGELFF. In DNA form, the CDR3 reads TGCGCCAGCAGCTTGGGGGACAGGGGGCCCTCCGGGGAGCTGTTTTTT.

In its sample, this clone was seen a few times. The rearrangement uses TRBV5-1 and TRBJ1-2, with TRBD1 matching 9 bases. This CDR3 has 15 amino acids. CDR1 and CDR2 (germline): SGHRS, YFSETQ. V shed 4 bases, J shed 4 bases, and the junction held 8 bases outside the gene matches. The CDR3 here is CASSLQTGGSYGYTF. The CDR3 DNA is TGCGCCAGCAGCCTACAGACAGGGGGTTCCTATGGCTACACCTTC.